This T cell receptor beta chain was profiled in a study of chemoradiotherapy in HPV16-positive cancers. Germline loops: CDR1 MGHDK, CDR2 SYGVNS. V lost 2 bases to trimming and J lost 3 bases; unmatched junction nucleotides: 15. The CDR3 totals 18 residues. Clones were sequenced by immunoSEQ multiplex PCR, and TCRdb holds only the in-frame ones, with some missing. This sample yields 30,000 to 35,000 clones, of which around three quarters are seen a single time; 3.8% belongs to the top ten. The chain carries TRBV25-1 and TRBJ1-2, with 7 bases matching TRBD1. The source is a human donor with HPV-associated anogenital cancer. Material: blood, obtained from a patient who underwent chemoradiotherapy. DNA for the CDR3: TGTGCCAGCAGTGAACGTGGCCCCGGCAAAGACAGGGACTATGGCTACACCTTC. Its protein product is CASSERGPGKDRDYGYTF.